The T cell receptor beta chain under discussion was sequenced for a study of response to subunit inactivated influenza vaccine. TCRdb itself ran the RT-PCR reads through MiXCR, one entry per CDR3 protein. The sample yields approximately 480,000 distinct CDR3 sequences, about 10% seen once. This clonotype has at least ten counts. V lost 2 bases to trimming and J lost 1 base, with 8 bases between them. CDR1 SGHKS and CDR2 YYEKEE come from the germline V gene (reference sequence). This CDR3 is 14 amino acids long. This sequence originates from a man between 45 and 60 years old who received an inactivated influenza vaccine. The starting material was PBMCs from blood, obtained 35 to 45 days after vaccination. V gene TRBV5-5 combines with J gene TRBJ2-3; D gene uncertain. CDR3 protein: CASSLASRTDTQYF. The CDR3 DNA reads as TGTGCCAGCAGCTTAGCCAGCCGCACAGATACGCAGTATTTT.